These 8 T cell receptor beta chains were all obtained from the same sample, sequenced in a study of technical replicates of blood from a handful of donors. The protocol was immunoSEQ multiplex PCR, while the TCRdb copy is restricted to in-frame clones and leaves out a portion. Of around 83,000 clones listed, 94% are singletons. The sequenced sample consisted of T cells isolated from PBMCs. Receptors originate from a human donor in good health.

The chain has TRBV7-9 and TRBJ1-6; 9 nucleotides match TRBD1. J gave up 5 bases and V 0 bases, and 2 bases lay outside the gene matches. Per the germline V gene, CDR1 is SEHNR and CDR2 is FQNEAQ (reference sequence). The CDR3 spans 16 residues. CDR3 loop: CASSLAWDRDNSPLHF. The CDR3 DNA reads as TGTGCCAGCAGCTTAGCTTGGGACAGGGATAATTCACCCCTCCACTTT.

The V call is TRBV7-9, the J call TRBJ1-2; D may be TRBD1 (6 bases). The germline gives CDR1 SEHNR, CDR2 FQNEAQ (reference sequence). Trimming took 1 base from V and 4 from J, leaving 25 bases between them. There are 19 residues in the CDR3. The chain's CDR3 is CASSLGLGQGITLGYGYTF. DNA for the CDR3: TGTGCCAGCAGCTTAGGATTAGGGCAGGGGATAACCCTTGGCTATGGCTACACCTTC.

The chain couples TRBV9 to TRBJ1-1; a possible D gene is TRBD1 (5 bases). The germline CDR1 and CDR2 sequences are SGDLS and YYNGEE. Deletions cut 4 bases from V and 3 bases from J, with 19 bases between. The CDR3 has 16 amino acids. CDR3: CASSRIQGGFDTEAFF. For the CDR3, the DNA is TGTGCCAGCAGCCGAATCCAGGGAGGTTTTGACACTGAAGCTTTCTTT.

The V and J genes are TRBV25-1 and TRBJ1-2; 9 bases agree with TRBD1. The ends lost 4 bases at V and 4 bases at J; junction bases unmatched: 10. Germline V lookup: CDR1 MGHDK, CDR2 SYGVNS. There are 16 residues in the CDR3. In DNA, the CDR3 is TGTGCCAGCAGTGTATCGAACAGGGGGCCCGGCTATGGCTACACCTTC. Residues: CASSVSNRGPGYGYTF.

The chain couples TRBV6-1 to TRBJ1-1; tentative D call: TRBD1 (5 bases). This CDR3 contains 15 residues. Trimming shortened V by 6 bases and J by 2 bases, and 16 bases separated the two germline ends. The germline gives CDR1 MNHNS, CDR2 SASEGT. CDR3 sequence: CASRPGWGGNTEAFF. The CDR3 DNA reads TGTGCCAGCAGGCCAGGATGGGGGGGAAACACTGAAGCTTTCTTT.

CDR3 protein: CASSPPGEQETQYF. CDR3 in DNA: TGCGCCAGCAGCCCTCCGGGGGAGCAAGAGACCCAGTACTTC. The genes are TRBV5-1 and TRBJ2-5; possible D gene TRBD2, 6 bases. V was clipped by 4 bases and J by 2 bases, with 12 bases between them. There are 14 residues in the CDR3. The germline V gene has CDR1 SGHRS and CDR2 YFSETQ.

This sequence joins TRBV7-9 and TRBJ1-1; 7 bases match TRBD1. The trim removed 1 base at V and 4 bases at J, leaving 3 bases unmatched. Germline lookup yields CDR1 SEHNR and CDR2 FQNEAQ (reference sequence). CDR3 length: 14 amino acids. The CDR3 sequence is CASSLDQGVTEAFF. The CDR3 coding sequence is TGTGCCAGCAGCTTAGATCAGGGGGTCACTGAAGCTTTCTTT.

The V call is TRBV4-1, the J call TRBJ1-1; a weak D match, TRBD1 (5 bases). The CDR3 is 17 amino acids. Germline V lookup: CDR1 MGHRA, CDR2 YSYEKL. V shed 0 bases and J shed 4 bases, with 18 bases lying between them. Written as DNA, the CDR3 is TGCGCCAGCAGCCAAGATCTATCATCACTCAGGGCCACTGAAGCTTTCTTT. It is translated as CASSQDLSSLRATEAFF.